A selection of T cell receptor beta chains follows, all from one sample in a study of identical twins. TCRdb re-analysed the 5' RACE reads in MiXCR, keeping a single row per CDR3 protein. The sample lists 1,800,000 or so distinct CDR3 sequences; about 32% were seen once. Material for sequencing was cord blood. All receptors derive from a newborn girl in good health. The CDR3 runs from the conserved cysteine through the conserved F or W. The D gene is left open where the match is weak. Clone size is shown for a subset of rows, as once, few, many or a class of expanded clone.

d_call clone_size j_call v_call cdr3_aa cdr3_nt
NA NA TRBJ2-7 TRBV12-3/TRBV12-4 CASSLIQGTVYEQYF TGTGCCAGCAGTTTAATTCAGGGGACGGTCTACGAGCAGTACTTC
TRBD1 few TRBJ1-1 TRBV24-1 CATSDPTGRGAEAFF TGTGCCACCAGTGACCCGACAGGGCGTGGGGCTGAAGCTTTCTTT
TRBD1 NA TRBJ1-5 TRBV20-1 CSAAPGTGNQPQHF TGCAGTGCTGCCCCCGGGACAGGGAATCAGCCCCAGCATTTT
TRBD1 NA TRBJ1-5 TRBV6-1 CASTLESRGPRQPQHF TGTGCCAGCACGCTCGAGTCAAGGGGGCCACGGCAGCCCCAGCATTTT
NA NA TRBJ2-7 TRBV5-1 CASSLGLSGTTYEQYF TGCGCCAGCAGCTTGGGGCTTTCGGGGACAACCTACGAGCAGTACTTC
TRBD1 few TRBJ1-6 TRBV12-3/TRBV12-4 CASSETGRINSPLHF TGTGCCAGCAGTGAGACAGGGCGGATTAATTCACCCCTCCACTTT
TRBD2 NA TRBJ2-3 TRBV7-2 CASSLVWLAGGTDTQYF TGTGCCAGCAGCTTAGTCTGGCTAGCGGGGGGCACAGATACGCAGTATTTT
NA NA TRBJ2-5 TRBV9 CASSPYERLGEQYF TGTGCCAGCAGCCCATATGAGAGGCTGGGGGAGCAGTACTTC
NA NA TRBJ2-7 TRBV20-1 CSASAGQIYEQYF TGCAGTGCTAGTGCGGGACAGATCTACGAGCAGTACTTC
NA few TRBJ2-5 TRBV3-1 CASSLGLGFAQETQYF TGTGCCAGCAGCCTAGGTCTCGGTTTCGCCCAAGAGACCCAGTACTTC
TRBD2 NA TRBJ2-7 TRBV20-1 CSARKGLAGALIFWDEQYF TGCAGTGCTAGAAAAGGACTAGCGGGGGCCCTTATCTTCTGGGACGAGCAGTACTTC
NA NA TRBJ2-1 TRBV12-3/TRBV12-4 CASSYGGAYNEQFF TGTGCCAGCAGTTACGGGGGCGCCTACAATGAGCAGTTCTTC
NA many TRBJ2-1 TRBV12-3/TRBV12-4 CASSLVCLTNEQFF TGTGCCAGCAGTTTAGTATGCCTCACCAATGAGCAGTTCTTC
NA many TRBJ1-2 TRBV27 CASSGQGPQLYGYTF TGTGCCAGCAGTGGGCAGGGGCCTCAACTCTATGGCTACACCTTC
TRBD2 NA TRBJ2-7 TRBV12-5 CASGLARLAGSYEQYF TGTGCTAGTGGTTTGGCCCGACTAGCGGGATCCTACGAGCAGTACTTC
TRBD2 NA TRBJ2-7 TRBV27 CASSFGLARTYNEQYF TGTGCCAGCAGTTTCGGACTAGCGCGTACCTACAATGAGCAGTACTTC
NA NA TRBJ2-1 TRBV5-1 CASSSTSGILNNEQFF TGCGCCAGCAGCTCAACTTCCGGGATCCTTAACAATGAGCAGTTCTTC
NA NA TRBJ2-4 TRBV28 CASHTPTLAKNIQYF TGTGCCAGCCACACCCCGACATTAGCCAAAAACATTCAGTACTTC
TRBD2 NA TRBJ2-7 TRBV3-1 CASSQVGLAPRNEQYF TGTGCCAGCAGCCAAGTGGGACTAGCGCCCCGGAACGAGCAGTACTTC
NA few TRBJ2-2 TRBV7-9 CASSLSTWYPGTDNTGELFF TGTGCCAGCAGCTTATCAACTTGGTATCCCGGGACGGATAACACCGGGGAGCTGTTTTTT
NA few TRBJ1-6 TRBV6-1 CASRNGRKYNSPLHF TGTGCCAGCAGGAACGGACGGAAATATAATTCACCCCTCCACTTT
NA NA TRBJ2-2 TRBV29-1 CSVQGGASGELFF TGCAGCGTTCAGGGGGGGGCATCCGGGGAGCTGTTTTTT
TRBD2 few TRBJ2-5 TRBV11-2 CASSLPASGGYQETQYF TGTGCCAGCAGCTTACCGGCTAGCGGGGGCTACCAAGAGACCCAGTACTTC
TRBD1 few TRBJ2-7 TRBV19 CASSIGTGVYEQYF TGTGCCAGTAGTATCGGGACAGGGGTCTACGAGCAGTACTTC
TRBD2 NA TRBJ2-3 TRBV20-1 CSAGTSGGANTQYF TGCAGTGCCGGGACTAGCGGGGGGGCGAATACGCAGTATTTT
NA NA TRBJ2-7 TRBV15 CAASRDGGGTYEQYF TGTGCCGCCAGCAGAGATGGCGGGGGCACCTACGAGCAGTACTTC
TRBD1 many TRBJ1-1 TRBV18 CASSRTGRTEAFF TGTGCCAGCTCACGGACAGGGCGGACTGAAGCTTTCTTT
NA NA TRBJ1-6 TRBV7-9 CASGSGGFSPLHF TGTGCCAGCGGGAGTGGGGGGTTTTCACCCCTCCACTTT
NA many TRBJ2-1 TRBV29-1 CSVGRYNEQFF TGCAGCGTTGGCCGTTACAATGAGCAGTTCTTC
NA few TRBJ2-1 TRBV12-3/TRBV12-4 CASSRTVSSYNEQFF TGTGCCAGCAGCCGGACAGTGAGCTCCTACAATGAGCAGTTCTTC
TRBD1 few TRBJ2-1 TRBV5-1 CASSFTGQGAGEQFF TGCGCCAGCAGCTTTACCGGACAGGGAGCGGGTGAGCAGTTCTTC
NA NA TRBJ1-5 TRBV19 CASSRGWGQPQHF TGTGCCAGTAGTCGGGGATGGGGTCAGCCCCAGCATTTT
TRBD2 NA TRBJ2-4 TRBV2 CASRDGGVVAKNIQYF TGTGCCAGCAGGGATGGGGGGGTGGTGGCCAAAAACATTCAGTACTTC
TRBD2 NA TRBJ2-7 TRBV10-3 CAISPGLGVYEQYF TGTGCCATCAGTCCGGGACTAGGTGTCTACGAGCAGTACTTC
NA NA TRBJ1-1 TRBV28 CASSLRRFQGLSNTEAFF TGTGCCAGCAGTTTAAGGAGGTTCCAGGGGCTCAGTAACACTGAAGCTTTCTTT
TRBD1 NA TRBJ2-4 TRBV12-3/TRBV12-4 CASSFRGRDIQYF TGTGCCAGCAGTTTCAGGGGGCGGGACATTCAGTACTTC
NA few TRBJ2-7 TRBV29-1 CSVESGLFPVEQYF TGCAGCGTTGAGTCAGGGCTATTCCCGGTCGAGCAGTACTTC
NA NA TRBJ1-4 TRBV20-1 CSARDAGPGQDRLFF TGCAGTGCTAGAGACGCGGGGCCTGGACAAGATAGACTGTTTTTT
TRBD2 NA TRBJ2-1 TRBV11-2 CASSLYGLAGSNEQFF TGTGCCAGCAGCTTATATGGACTAGCGGGGAGCAATGAGCAGTTCTTC
NA NA TRBJ2-3 TRBV9 CASSPRGRPSTRTDTQYF TGTGCCAGCAGCCCCCGGGGGAGACCCTCTACGCGCACAGATACGCAGTATTTT
TRBD2 many TRBJ2-1 TRBV29-1 CSVPQTSGGTYNEQFF TGCAGCGTTCCTCAGACTAGCGGAGGCACCTACAATGAGCAGTTCTTC
NA NA TRBJ2-1 TRBV4-1 CASSQGRGASTYNEQFF TGCGCCAGCAGCCAAGGCCGAGGAGCGAGTACCTACAATGAGCAGTTCTTC
TRBD2 NA TRBJ2-1 TRBV20-1 CSAWSGTYNEQFF TGCAGTGCGTGGAGCGGGACCTACAATGAGCAGTTCTTC
TRBD2 few TRBJ2-4 TRBV20-1 CSARLRGGKNIQYF TGCAGTGCTAGACTACGGGGGGGCAAAAACATTCAGTACTTC
NA NA TRBJ1-1 TRBV19 CALMNRGGEAFF TGTGCCTTAATGAACCGGGGGGGTGAAGCTTTCTTT
NA NA TRBJ2-2 TRBV4-1 CASATRNTGELFF TGCGCCAGCGCCACCAGGAACACCGGGGAGCTGTTTTTT
NA NA TRBJ2-1 TRBV27 CASSLGDGAYEQFF TGTGCCAGCAGTTTAGGGGACGGAGCCTACGAGCAGTTCTTC
NA NA TRBJ2-5 TRBV29-1 CSATDGLQETQYF TGCAGCGCGACGGACGGCTTACAAGAGACCCAGTACTTC
NA NA TRBJ1-6 TRBV6-1 CASSLVSPPPRSSYNSPLHF TGTGCCAGCAGCCTAGTGTCTCCCCCTCCTCGGAGCTCCTATAATTCACCCCTCCACTTT
NA NA TRBJ2-5 TRBV20-1 CSGFGGPETQYF TGCAGTGGTTTCGGGGGCCCGGAGACCCAGTACTTC
TRBD2 few TRBJ2-1 TRBV5-1 CASSLELAGGGNWFF TGCGCCAGCAGCTTGGAACTAGCGGGAGGGGGAAATTGGTTCTTC
NA few TRBJ2-1 TRBV11-3 CASSLDHGNNEQFF TGTGCCAGCAGCTTAGACCACGGAAACAATGAGCAGTTCTTC
TRBD1 NA TRBJ2-1 TRBV20-1 CSALRTGGYNEQFF TGCAGTGCCTTAAGGACAGGGGGTTACAATGAGCAGTTCTTC
NA NA TRBJ1-1 TRBV6-1 CASNPGTYNTEAFF TGTGCCAGCAACCCCGGGACATACAACACTGAAGCTTTCTTT
NA NA TRBJ2-3 TRBV5-5 CASSWGAGVSTDTQYF TGTGCCAGCAGCTGGGGGGCCGGGGTGAGCACAGATACGCAGTATTTT